These T cell receptor beta chains were read from a single sample in a study of beta chain features in type 1 diabetes. Produced via immunoSEQ multiplex PCR; TCRdb's table is partial and in-frame only. The sample has 25,000 to 30,000 clones, 49% seen once. The source material was stem cell memory CD4+ T cells from blood. Source of these receptors: a man aged 30 to 39 with type 1 diabetes. CDR3s include the opening cysteine and the closing phenylalanine or tryptophan. The order of the fields is D gene, clone size, V gene, J gene, CDR3 DNA, CDR3 protein. A D gene is named only where the DNA matches it firmly. A row's size may be missing; if present it is once, few, many or a size class.

TRBD2	.	TRBV10-3	TRBJ2-2	TGTGCCATCAGTGAGCTAGCGGGGAACACCGGGGAGCTGTTTTTT	CAISELAGNTGELFF
.	few	TRBV7-9	TRBJ1-3	TGTGCCAGCAGCCCATCAGCGGCGGGAAACACCATATATTTT	CASSPSAAGNTIYF
TRBD1	.	TRBV5-1	TRBJ2-6	TGCGCCAGCAGCGCTAGACCGACAGGGGTCAGCTCTGGGGCCAACGTCCTGACTTTC	CASSARPTGVSSGANVLTF
.	.	TRBV11-2	TRBJ2-1	TGTGCCAGCAGCTTAGATCCACGCGGCTACAATGAGCAGTTCTTC	CASSLDPRGYNEQFF
TRBD2	.	TRBV9	TRBJ2-3	TGTGCCAGCAGCGGTAGCGGGAGTAGGACAGATACGCAGTATTTT	CASSGSGSRTDTQYF
.	few	TRBV11-2	TRBJ2-6	TGTGCCAGCAGCTTAGAAGAAGCGGCCAACGTCCTGACTTTC	CASSLEEAANVLTF
.	.	TRBV6-6	TRBJ1-6	TGTGCCAGCAGGCGCATGGAGATGCGGTCACCCCTCCACTTT	CASRRMEMRSPLHF
.	.	TRBV5-1	TRBJ1-3	TGCGCCAGCAGCTTCGGGGATCGCTCTGGAAACACCATATATTTT	CASSFGDRSGNTIYF
.	.	TRBV18	TRBJ1-1	TGTGCCAGCTCACCGGAGCGGGGCACTGAAGCTTTCTTT	CASSPERGTEAFF
TRBD1	.	TRBV5-6	TRBJ1-4	TGTGCCAGCAGCCCCCGGACAGGGCTAAATGAAAAACTGTTTTTT	CASSPRTGLNEKLFF
TRBD1	.	TRBV10-3	TRBJ2-7	TGTGCCATCAGGACAGGGGGCAGCTCCTACGAGCAGTACTTC	CAIRTGGSSYEQYF
TRBD2	few	TRBV6-6	TRBJ2-7	TGTGCCAGCAGTTACCCCGATAGCGGGAAGTCCTACGAGCAGTACTTC	CASSYPDSGKSYEQYF
TRBD2	.	TRBV5-1	TRBJ2-3	TGCGCCAGCAGCCCCGGACTAGCCCTTACTAGCACAGATACGCAGTATTTT	CASSPGLALTSTDTQYF
TRBD1	.	TRBV19	TRBJ2-2	TGTGCCAGCGAACAGGGGGCCGATTATACCGGGGAGCTGTTTTTT	CASEQGADYTGELFF
TRBD2	.	TRBV4-1	TRBJ2-7	TGCGCCAGCAGCCAAGGGACTAGCGTTTCCTACGAGCAGTACTTC	CASSQGTSVSYEQYF
.	.	TRBV15	TRBJ2-6	TGTGCCACCAGCAGGGAAGGCGGCTCTGGGGCCAACGTCCTGACTTTC	CATSREGGSGANVLTF
TRBD1	once	TRBV2	TRBJ1-4	TGTGCCAGCAGTGAACAGGGGGCCCGTGATGAAAAACTGTTTTTT	CASSEQGARDEKLFF
.	.	TRBV19	TRBJ2-2	TGTGCCAGTAGTATTAGCGGTCACACCGGGGAGCTGTTTTTT	CASSISGHTGELFF
.	.	TRBV7-2	TRBJ1-5	TGTGCCAGCAGCTTAGCTCAGGGTTCAGGGCCCCAGCATTTT	CASSLAQGSGPQHF
TRBD1	.	TRBV18	TRBJ2-1	TGTGCCAGCTCTCTCAGACAGGGGGGAGACAATGAGCAGTTCTTC	CASSLRQGGDNEQFF
TRBD2	few	TRBV10-3	TRBJ2-2	TGTGCCAGCTCGGGACTAGCGGCGAACACCGGGGAGCTGTTTTTT	CASSGLAANTGELFF
.	few	TRBV6-1	TRBJ1-5	TGTGCCAGCATGGAGGGGCGAAGCAATCAGCCCCAGCATTTT	CASMEGRSNQPQHF
TRBD1	.	TRBV4-1	TRBJ1-2	TGCGCCAGCAGCCAAGATGGCCAGGGGGCTGGCGGCTACACCTTC	CASSQDGQGAGGYTF
.	few	TRBV15	TRBJ1-4	TGTGCCACCAGCAGGCAACTGGAAAAACTGTTTTTT	CATSRQLEKLFF
TRBD1	.	TRBV6-6	TRBJ1-1	TGTGCCAGCAGTTCTCCGGGACAGGGGAAAGCTTTCTTT	CASSSPGQGKAFF
.	few	TRBV29-1	TRBJ1-3	TGCAGCGCCGCCAGGGGAGTCGGCTCTGGAAACACCATATATTTT	CSAARGVGSGNTIYF
TRBD2	few	TRBV5-1	TRBJ2-1	TGCGCCAGCAGCCCGACTAGCGTCAATGAGCAGTTCTTC	CASSPTSVNEQFF
.	.	TRBV5-1	TRBJ2-5	TGCGCCAGCAGCTTGAGCGCCTCCACCCAAGAGACCCAGTACTTC	CASSLSASTQETQYF
TRBD2	.	TRBV7-2	TRBJ2-1	TGTGCCAACAGCTTAATCGCGGGGGGGAACAATGAGCAGTTCTTC	CANSLIAGGNNEQFF
.	.	TRBV5-1	TRBJ1-6	TGCGCCAGCAGCTTGTTAACAGCCAGTTTGAATTCACCCCTCCACTTT	CASSLLTASLNSPLHF
.	.	TRBV5-6	TRBJ2-1	TGTGCCAGCAGCTTGGCCAGGTTCGATGAGCAGTTCTTC	CASSLARFDEQFF
.	few	TRBV7-8	TRBJ2-4	TGTGCCAGCAGTCAAGGGGGAACCAAAAACATTCAGTACTTC	CASSQGGTKNIQYF
TRBD1	.	TRBV10-1	TRBJ2-2	TGCGCCAGCAGTGGAGGGGGCGCGACCGGGGAGCTGTTTTTT	CASSGGGATGELFF
.	.	TRBV5-5	TRBJ1-4	TGTGCCAGCAACATCCCAGGGCCCGGGGAAAAACTGTTTTTT	CASNIPGPGEKLFF
TRBD2	.	TRBV4-2	TRBJ2-1	TGTGCCAGCAGCCAAGAAGGTCTAGCGGGGGACAATGAGCAGTTCTTC	CASSQEGLAGDNEQFF
TRBD1	few	TRBV18	TRBJ1-5	TGTGCCAGCTCACCACGGGGACAGGGGGGAGGTCAGCCCCAGCATTTT	CASSPRGQGGGQPQHF
TRBD2	.	TRBV7-2	TRBJ2-3	TGTGCCAGCAGCTTAAAAGCGGGAGGGCCGAATACGCAGTATTTT	CASSLKAGGPNTQYF
TRBD1	.	TRBV5-1	TRBJ2-5	TGCGCCAGCAGCCTAAACCCGACAGGGAGCGGAGAGACCCAGTACTTC	CASSLNPTGSGETQYF
TRBD1	.	TRBV7-9	TRBJ1-3	TGTGCCAGCAGCTTAGGGACAGGGGGCGATGGAAACACCATATATTTT	CASSLGTGGDGNTIYF
TRBD1	.	TRBV4-2	TRBJ1-2	TGTGCCAGCAGCCGCGGACAGGAAGACTATGGCTACACCTTC	CASSRGQEDYGYTF
TRBD2	.	TRBV11-2	TRBJ2-1	TGTGCCAGCAGCCCCCCCGGGGGGGCCTGGAATGAGCAGTTCTTC	CASSPPGGAWNEQFF
TRBD2	few	TRBV25-1	TRBJ2-3	TGTGCCAGCAGTGATCGGACTAGTCCTAGCACAGATACGCAGTATTTT	CASSDRTSPSTDTQYF
.	.	TRBV10-3	TRBJ2-7	TGTGCCATCAGTGACCTCCCCAGCTCCTACGAGCAGTACTTC	CAISDLPSSYEQYF
TRBD2	.	TRBV5-4	TRBJ2-7	TGTGCCAGCAGCTTGGCAGCGGGAGGGCCCCACGAGCAGTACTTC	CASSLAAGGPHEQYF
.	.	TRBV7-6	TRBJ1-3	TGTGCCAGCAGCTTAGGGCAGGGACTCTCTGGAAACACCATATATTTT	CASSLGQGLSGNTIYF
TRBD1	.	TRBV10-3	TRBJ1-1	TGTGCCATCAGTGGGGACAGGGGGAGGACTGAAGCTTTCTTT	CAISGDRGRTEAFF
TRBD2	.	TRBV19	TRBJ2-7	TGTGCCAGTAGTATCCGGGGGGGCTACGAGCAGTACTTC	CASSIRGGYEQYF
.	.	TRBV5-1	TRBJ2-3	TGCGCCAGCAGCCTCGGACGTAGCGCGCCTACAGATACGCAGTATTTT	CASSLGRSAPTDTQYF
.	.	TRBV19	TRBJ2-2	TGTGCCAGTAGTATGAGGGACGGGGAGCTGTTTTTT	CASSMRDGELFF
.	few	TRBV4-1	TRBJ2-7	TGCGCCAGCAGCCCGGGAACTAGAGGGTACGAGCAGTACTTC	CASSPGTRGYEQYF
TRBD1	few	TRBV2	TRBJ2-2	TGTGCCAGCAGTGGACAGGGAACCGGGGAGCTGTTTTTT	CASSGQGTGELFF
TRBD1	.	TRBV30	TRBJ1-5	TGTGCCTGGAGTACGGGACAGGGGGTGAATCAGCCCCAGCATTTT	CAWSTGQGVNQPQHF
.	few	TRBV5-4	TRBJ1-5	TGTGCCAGCAGCTTGGCAGGGGCATTCAATCAGCCCCAGCATTTT	CASSLAGAFNQPQHF
.	.	TRBV7-9	TRBJ1-4	TGTGCCAGCAGCTTAGGCACAGTACGTGAAAAACTGTTTTTT	CASSLGTVREKLFF
.	.	TRBV4-1	TRBJ2-3	TGCGCCAGCAGCCAAGTTTCAGGGGTCACAGATACGCAGTATTTT	CASSQVSGVTDTQYF